One sample yielded the 15 T cell receptor beta chains listed below, sequenced in a study of shared clonotypes between healthy human individuals (dated by TCRdb to the early 2020s). Library preparation employed the immunoSEQ multiplex PCR assay. TCRdb mirrors the immuneACCESS table, restricted to in-frame sequences. Some clones are absent from its copies; in checked studies, under half trace to an unresolved V gene, and the reason for the others is unknown. This sample is represented by approximately 2.1 million clones; roughly 93% of them were singletons. Jointly, the top ten make up under 0.45% of the sample. The sample was naive CD4+ T cells from PBMCs. The intended sense of this specimen's cell subset or site label: CD45RA+ positively selected. Receptors originate from a man aged 18 to 30 in good health. Some clones in this sample may be carry-over from other donors' samples.

This sequence joins TRBV27 and TRBJ1-5; D not certain. Trimming left V 3 bases short and J 7 bases short, with 19 bases between. Looked up from germline, CDR1 is MNHEY and CDR2 is SMNVEV (reference sequence). The CDR3 covers 16 residues. The CDR3: CASSFRSGILSQPQHF. Written as DNA, the CDR3 is TGTGCCAGCAGTTTTCGGTCGGGGATCTTATCGCAGCCCCAGCATTTT.

A remark on this clone: Other DNA sequences in the sample encode the same CDR3. The rearrangement links TRBV7-2 to TRBJ1-1, with TRBD1 matching over 7 bases. Trimming took 1 base from V and 5 from J; bases not matched to a gene: 4. This CDR3 contains 14 residues. Germline loops: CDR1 SGHTA, CDR2 FQGNSA. CDR3 sequence: CASSLGQGNTEAFF. DNA for the CDR3: TGTGCCAGCAGCTTAGGACAGGGAAATACTGAAGCTTTCTTT.

The chain combines TRBV19 with TRBJ1-5; D is undetermined. This CDR3 contains 17 residues. The V and J ends lost 5 bases and 1 base respectively, with 18 bases between them. In germline, CDR1 is LNHDA, CDR2 SQIVND (reference sequence). CDR3 in amino acids: CASSLLPWTVSNQPQHF. In nucleotides, the CDR3 is TGTGCCAGTAGTCTGCTGCCCTGGACGGTGAGCAATCAGCCCCAGCATTTT.

V and J are TRBV19 and TRBJ2-1, with 8 bases identical to TRBD1. The CDR3 runs to 17 residues. V lost 5 bases and J lost 4; bases outside the gene matches: 13. CDR1 and CDR2 from the germline V gene are LNHDA and SQIVND (reference sequence). The CDR3, as DNA: TGTGCCAGTAGTGTAAGACAGAGCTGGGACAGGTACAATGAGCAGTTCTTC. This codes for CASSVRQSWDRYNEQFF.

The chain uses TRBV5-1 and TRBJ1-4; weak D call: TRBD1 (5 bases). This CDR3 comprises 13 residues. Germline V gene data show CDR1 as SGHRS and CDR2 as YFSETQ. V was shortened by 5 bases and J by 4 bases, with 9 bases between the two germline ends. The CDR3 protein is CASREGINEKLFF. The CDR3 DNA reads as TGCGCCAGCAGGGAGGGGATTAATGAAAAACTGTTTTTT. Full variable domain (missing parts from reference TRBV5-1 and TRBJ1-4): KAGVTQTPRYLIKTRGQQVTLSCSPISGHRSVSWYQQTPGQGLQFLFEYFSETQRNKGNFPGRFSGRQFSNSRSEMNVSTLELGDSALYLCASREGINEKLFFGSGTQLSVL.

The CDR3 bases are TGCGCCAGCAGTGACTCCCACTATGGCTACACCTTC. Its protein is CASSDSHYGYTF. The chain links TRBV4-1 to TRBJ1-2, with D hard to call. The CDR3 consists of 12 residues. Germline V gives CDR1 MGHRA, CDR2 YSYEKL. V lost 6 bases to trimming and J lost 3 bases, with 8 bases between them.

V is TRBV11-2 and J is TRBJ1-2; D is ambiguous. This CDR3 region has 15 residues. CDR1 and CDR2 (germline): SGHAT, FQNNGV. Trimming left V 5 bases short and J 3 bases short, with 16 bases between. In DNA, the CDR3 is TGTGCCAGCAGCCCCGGGCCCTCGTCGCACTATGGCTACACCTTC. It translates to CASSPGPSSHYGYTF.

The genes are TRBV4-2 and TRBJ2-3; 14 bases line up with TRBD2. This CDR3 comprises 18 residues. Trimming at V came to 4 bases and at J to 3 bases, leaving 9 bases not matched to a gene. CDR1 is LGHNA, CDR2 YNFKEQ, per germline. Written as DNA, the CDR3 is TGTGCCAGCAGCCTCCGACTAGCGGGAGGGGAAAAAACAGATACGCAGTATTTT. Translating it yields CASSLRLAGGEKTDTQYF.

The V call is TRBV12-1, the J call TRBJ1-5; the D segment call TRBD1 is taken from the table without a DNA check. TRBV12-1 is classified as a pseudogene. CDR3 length equals 18 residues. CDR3 amino acids: CASSFADRENGSNQPQHF. CDR3 DNA: TGTGCCAGCAGCTTTGCGGACAGGGAAAATGGTAGCAATCAGCCCCAGCATTTT.

J is TRBJ2-4 and V is TRBV5-1, with a possible D match to TRBD1 (7 bases). Germline V gene lookup returns CDR1 SGHRS and CDR2 YFSETQ. This CDR3 contains 17 residues. V lost 0 bases and J 3 bases, leaving 16 bases between the germline ends. The CDR3 DNA follows: TGCGCCAGCAGCTTGGAGTCAGGGGGAGGTGTCAAAAACATTCAGTACTTC. This translates into CASSLESGGGVKNIQYF. Based on the CDR3 plus reference TRBV5-1 and TRBJ2-4, the full variable domain is KAGVTQTPRYLIKTRGQQVTLSCSPISGHRSVSWYQQTPGQGLQFLFEYFSETQRNKGNFPGRFSGRQFSNSRSEMNVSTLELGDSALYLCASSLESGGGVKNIQYFGAGTRLSVL.

This chain connects TRBV4-2 to TRBJ2-4; possibly TRBD1 for D (5 bases). Germline V gene sequence: CDR1 LGHNA, CDR2 YNFKEQ. This CDR3 is built from 15 residues. V lost 2 bases and J lost 1, with 9 bases in between. The CDR3 DNA is TGTGCCAGCAGCCAATTAGGGGCGGCCAAAAACATTCAGTACTTC. It encodes CASSQLGAAKNIQYF.

The chain links TRBV6-5 to TRBJ2-1; D uncertain. The germline CDR1 and CDR2 sequences are MNHEY and SVGAGI. This CDR3 has 15 amino acids. Trimming cost V 6 bases and J 3 bases, with 15 bases left between them. The CDR3 nucleotides are TGTGCCAGCAGGCCTGGGCAGGCGTTCTACAATGAGCAGTTCTTC. Its translation: CASRPGQAFYNEQFF.

V usage is TRBV5-1 and J usage is TRBJ1-1; D unclear. The CDR3 runs 14 residues. CDR1 is SGHRS, CDR2 YFSETQ, per germline. The germline V and J ends were trimmed by 4 bases and 3 bases, with 13 bases remaining between them. CDR3 region: CASSVLGRDTEAFF. CDR3 coding DNA: TGCGCCAGCAGCGTCCTCGGGCGTGACACTGAAGCTTTCTTT.

The chain links TRBV11-2 to TRBJ1-4; D is possibly TRBD1 (5 bases). The germline gives CDR1 SGHAT, CDR2 FQNNGV. The CDR3 has 16 residues. V was clipped by 4 bases and J by 4 bases, with 16 bases between them. CDR3 in DNA: TGTGCCAGCAGCTCCGGGGAGGGACTGCGTAATGAAAAACTGTTTTTT. Translated: CASSSGEGLRNEKLFF.

V usage is TRBV2 and J usage is TRBJ2-6, with TRBD2 as a possible D gene (5 bases). Between the trimmed V and J ends, which lost 3 bases and 0 bases, there was a span of 6 bases. The CDR3 totals 15 residues. Germline lookup yields CDR1 SNHLY and CDR2 FYNNEI. The CDR3 DNA follows: TGTGCCAGCAGTGACGGGGTCTCTGGGGCCAACGTCCTGACTTTC. As protein: CASSDGVSGANVLTF.